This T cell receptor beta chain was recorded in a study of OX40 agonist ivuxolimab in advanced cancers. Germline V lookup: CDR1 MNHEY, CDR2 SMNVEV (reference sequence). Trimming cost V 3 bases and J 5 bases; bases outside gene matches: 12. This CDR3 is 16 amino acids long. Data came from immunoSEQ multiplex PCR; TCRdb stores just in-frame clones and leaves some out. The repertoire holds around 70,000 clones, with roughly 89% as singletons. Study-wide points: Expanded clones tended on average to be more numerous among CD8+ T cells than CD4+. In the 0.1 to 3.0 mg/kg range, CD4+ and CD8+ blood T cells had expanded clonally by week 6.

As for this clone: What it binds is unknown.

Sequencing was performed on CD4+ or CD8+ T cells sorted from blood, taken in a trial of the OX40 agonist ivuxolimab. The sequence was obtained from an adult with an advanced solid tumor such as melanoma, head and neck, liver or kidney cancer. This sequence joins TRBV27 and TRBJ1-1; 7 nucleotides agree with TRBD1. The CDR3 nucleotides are TGTGCCAGCAGTTTTGGTTGGGGCAGGGGGGGGACTGAAGCTTTCTTT. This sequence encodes CASSFGWGRGGTEAFF.